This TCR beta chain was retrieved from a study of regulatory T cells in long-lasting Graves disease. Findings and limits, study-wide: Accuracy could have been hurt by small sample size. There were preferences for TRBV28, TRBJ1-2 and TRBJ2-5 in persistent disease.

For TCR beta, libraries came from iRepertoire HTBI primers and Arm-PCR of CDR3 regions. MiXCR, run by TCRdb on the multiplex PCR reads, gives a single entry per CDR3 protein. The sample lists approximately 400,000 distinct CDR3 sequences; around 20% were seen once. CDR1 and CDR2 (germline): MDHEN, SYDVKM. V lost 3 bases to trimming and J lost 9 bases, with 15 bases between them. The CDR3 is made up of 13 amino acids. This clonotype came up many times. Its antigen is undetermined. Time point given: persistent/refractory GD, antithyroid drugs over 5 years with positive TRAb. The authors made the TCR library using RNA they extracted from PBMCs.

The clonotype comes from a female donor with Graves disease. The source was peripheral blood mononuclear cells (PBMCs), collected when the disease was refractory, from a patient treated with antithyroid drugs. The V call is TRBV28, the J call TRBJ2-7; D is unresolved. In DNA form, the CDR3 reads TGTGCCAGCAGTTTTACCGGATCTTCGCGGCAGTACTTC. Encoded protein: CASSFTGSSRQYF.